One and the same sample provided the 10 T cell receptor beta chains below, sequenced in a study of shared clonotypes between healthy human individuals. Some clones are missing from TCRdb's copy, which holds only in-frame ones; the method was immunoSEQ multiplex PCR. The sample lists 2 million to 3 million clones; 93% were seen once. The sequenced sample was naive CD4+ T cells from PBMCs. The subset was: CD45RA+ positively selected. These receptor sequences come from a man between 18 and 29 years old in good health. Some clones in this sample may be carry-over from other donors' samples.

Of note for this clone: Distinct nucleotide sequences in the sample also encode this CDR3. The chain is built from TRBV9 and TRBJ2-3, with 9 positions matching TRBD2. Germline V CDR1 and CDR2: SGDLS, YYNGEE. The CDR3 consists of 15 residues. The V and J ends lost 3 bases and 0 bases, in that order; junction bases with no gene match: 2. CDR3 DNA: TGTGCCAGCAGCGAAACTAGCGGGAGCACAGATACGCAGTATTTT. Translating it yields CASSETSGSTDTQYF.

This rearrangement joins TRBV5-8 to TRBJ2-3; 10 bases map to TRBD2. V lost 4 bases and J lost 0; bases outside the gene matches: 5. This CDR3 has 16 residues. Germline values: CDR1 SGHTS, CDR2 YDEGEE. CDR3 nucleotide sequence: TGTGCCAGCAGCACACGGACTAGCGGTAGCACAGATACGCAGTATTTT. The encoded protein is CASSTRTSGSTDTQYF.

The J gene is TRBJ2-5, the V gene TRBV25-1; D is uncertain. Germline-derived CDR1 and CDR2 are MGHDK and SYGVNS. The CDR3 is 13 residues long. V was trimmed by 0 bases and J by 3 bases, leaving 5 bases between them. The CDR3: CASSEYFEETQYF. The CDR3 bases are TGTGCCAGCAGTGAATACTTCGAAGAGACCCAGTACTTC.

With respect to this clone: Other DNA sequences in the sample encode the same CDR3. V usage is TRBV18 and J usage is TRBJ1-1; D possibly corresponds to TRBD1 (5 bases). V lost 6 bases and J 2 bases, leaving 10 bases between the germline ends. Germline V lookup: CDR1 KGHSH, CDR2 LQKENI. The CDR3 is 13 residues long. CDR3 nucleotides: TGTGCCAGCTCCCCGGGGGGAAACACTGAAGCTTTCTTT. Translating it yields CASSPGGNTEAFF.

The CDR3 spells CASSPGTSQETQYF. In DNA, the CDR3 is TGTGCCAGCAGCCCTGGGACTAGTCAAGAGACCCAGTACTTC. V and J are TRBV5-6 and TRBJ2-5; 8 positions agree with TRBD2. CDR1 and CDR2 from the germline V gene are SGHDT and YYEEEE. After removal of 4 bases from V and 2 bases from J, the junction contained 4 bases not matched to a gene. This CDR3 spans 14 amino acids. The full variable domain, completed using reference TRBV5-6 and TRBJ2-5, is DAGVTQSPTHLIKTRGQQVTLRCSPKSGHDTVSWYQQALGQGPQFIFQYYEEEERQRGNFPDRFSGHQFPNYSSELNVNALLLGDSALYLCASSPGTSQETQYFGPGTRLLVL.

The V gene is TRBV5-6, the J gene TRBJ1-4; D is undetermined. Germline-derived CDR1 and CDR2 are SGHDT and YYEEEE. Trimming removed 2 bases from V and 8 bases from J, with 7 bases in between. The CDR3 sequence is 12 residues long. The CDR3: CASSFNREKLFF. CDR3 DNA: TGTGCCAGCAGCTTTAATCGGGAAAAACTGTTTTTT.

The genes are TRBV30 and TRBJ2-1, with 10 bases aligning to TRBD2. J was trimmed by 6 bases and V by 0 bases; bases with no gene match: 2. From germline, CDR1 is GTSNPN and CDR2 SVGIG (reference sequence). CDR3 length equals 14 residues. The CDR3 spells CAWSVGLASNEQFF. CDR3 in DNA: TGTGCCTGGAGTGTGGGACTAGCGAGCAATGAGCAGTTCTTC.

The rearrangement links TRBV28 to TRBJ2-2; 10 bases agree with TRBD1. V lost 6 bases to trimming and J lost 6 bases; unmatched junction nucleotides: 10. In germline, CDR1 is MDHEN, CDR2 SYDVKM. CDR3 length: 16 amino acids. In nucleotides, the CDR3 is TGTGCCAGCAGCTCTACCGGGACAGGGGTGGCCGGGGAGCTGTTTTTT. This translates into CASSSTGTGVAGELFF.

This rearrangement joins TRBV4-1 to TRBJ2-3; D not resolved. Trimming removed 0 bases from V and 3 bases from J, with 7 bases in between. This CDR3 comprises 14 residues. The germline CDR1 and CDR2 sequences are MGHRA and YSYEKL. DNA of the CDR3: TGCGCCAGCAGCCAAGACCCTCCGACAGATACGCAGTATTTT. Translation gives CASSQDPPTDTQYF.

This clone showed up just once. The rearrangement links TRBV5-1 to TRBJ2-3, with 8 bases identical to TRBD2. Germline CDR1 is SGHRS and CDR2 is YFSETQ. Germline trimming cut 10 bases from V and 4 bases from J; bases unmatched to any gene: 11. This CDR3 contains 14 residues. The CDR3 DNA follows: TGCGCCTCCAAATCGGGGGGGATCCCAGATACGCAGTATTTT. This sequence encodes CASKSGGIPDTQYF.